The next 29 T cell receptor beta chains were all read from a single sample in a study of response to subunit inactivated influenza vaccine. TCRdb recomputed calls from the RT-PCR reads with MiXCR, one row per CDR3 protein. Among 610,000 or so distinct CDR3 sequences, less than 15% were seen once, and the ten largest hold around 10%. Sample: PBMCs from blood, taken about 12 days after vaccination. The receptors originated from a man in his fifties or sixties who received an inactivated influenza vaccine.

The chain recombines TRBV6-5 with TRBJ2-7; 9 nucleotides match TRBD2. V lost 8 bases and J lost 6; bases outside the gene matches: 11. CDR3 length: 14 residues. Germline V gene data show CDR1 as MNHEY and CDR2 as SVGAGI. CDR3 amino acids: CASGWVAGVGEQYF. The CDR3 nucleotides read TGTGCCAGCGGTTGGGTAGCGGGAGTGGGCGAGCAGTACTTC.

The V call is TRBV12-3 or TRBV12-4, the J call TRBJ2-3; D gene unclear. Trimming shortened V by 2 bases and J by 0 bases, and 12 bases separated the two germline ends. This CDR3 has 16 residues. The CDR3 region has the DNA TGTGCCAGCAGTTTATCTGCACTCCGAAGCACAGATACGCAGTATTTT. This sequence encodes CASSLSALRSTDTQYF.

The chain couples TRBV7-2 to TRBJ2-3, with D maybe TRBD1 (6 bases). The CDR3 runs to 13 residues. V was clipped by 5 bases and J by 7 bases, with 13 bases between them. Germline V CDR1 and CDR2: SGHTA, FQGNSA. The CDR3 protein is CASSANRVNTQYF. CDR3 in DNA: TGTGCCAGCAGCGCCAACAGGGTGAATACGCAGTATTTT.

In its sample, this clonotype was seen a few times. The gene calls are TRBV20-1 and TRBJ2-1; 8 bases agree with TRBD2. CDR3 size: 16 residues. Trimming cost V 5 bases and J 0 bases; bases outside gene matches: 9. Germline V lookup: CDR1 DFQATT, CDR2 SNEGSKA (reference sequence). The CDR3 loop reads CSASGLAGISYNEQFF. CDR3 bases: TGCAGTGCTTCAGGACTAGCAGGGATCTCCTACAATGAGCAGTTCTTC.

This clonotype turned up a few times. V is TRBV7-2 and J is TRBJ2-5; no definite D call. V was trimmed by 1 base and J by 9 bases, leaving 9 bases between them. The CDR3 length is 12 residues. Per germline, CDR1 SGHTA and CDR2 FQGNSA. In DNA form, the CDR3 reads TGTGCCAGCAGCTTAGACAGTGCCCCCCAGTACTTC. Protein: CASSLDSAPQYF. The full variable domain, rest sourced from reference TRBV7-2 and TRBJ2-5, is GAGVSQSPSNKVTEKGKDVELRCDPISGHTALYWYRQSLGQGLEFLIYFQGNSAPDKSGLPSDRFSAERTGGSVSTLTIQRTQQEDSAVYLCASSLDSAPQYFGPGTRLLVL.

J is TRBJ2-3 and V is TRBV29-1, with D possibly matching TRBD1 (5 bases). With 3 bases removed from V and 2 bases from J, the gap between germline ends came to 9 bases. The CDR3 spans 13 residues. CDR1 and CDR2 (germline): SQVTM, ANQGSEA. For the CDR3, the DNA is TGCAGCGTTGATAAGGGGATCACAGATACGCAGTATTTT. Its protein is CSVDKGITDTQYF.

In its sample, this clonotype was seen a few times. The chain has TRBV12-3 or TRBV12-4 and TRBJ1-5; D unclear. CDR3 length equals 13 residues. V was clipped by 1 base and J by 5 bases, with 6 bases between them. The CDR3 sequence: CASSLVRHQPQHF. The CDR3 bases are TGTGCCAGCAGTTTAGTCCGACATCAGCCCCAGCATTTT.

This clonotype was detected a few times. The V call is TRBV12-5, the J call TRBJ2-5, with D perhaps matching TRBD2 (6 bases). Trimming pared 0 bases from V and 3 bases from J, leaving 17 bases between. Germline V gene lookup returns CDR1 LGHNT and CDR2 FRNRAP. This CDR3 has 17 residues. CDR3 DNA sequence: TGTGCTAGTGGTTTGGTACCCGGAGGGCGCGGTAAAGAGACCCAGTACTTC. Translated, it gives CASGLVPGGRGKETQYF.

The genes are TRBV27 and TRBJ2-5; 9 nucleotides align to TRBD1. Germline CDR1 reads MNHEY; CDR2 reads SMNVEV (reference sequence). The CDR3 is made up of 15 amino acids. The junction had 6 bases not matched to a gene; V was cut back by 2 bases and J by 5 bases. CDR3 region: CASSLGTGPGETQYF. CDR3 bases: TGTGCCAGCAGTTTAGGGACAGGGCCGGGGGAGACCCAGTACTTC.

CDR3 DNA sequence: TGTGCCAGCAGTTTGACTAGCGGGGGGGCCTACGAGCAGTACTTC. Its translation: CASSLTSGGAYEQYF. V is TRBV6-2 or TRBV6-3 and J is TRBJ2-7; 14 bases agree with TRBD2. This CDR3 contains 15 residues. V lost 4 bases to trimming and J lost 2 bases; unmatched junction nucleotides: 1. CDR1 and CDR2 from the germline V gene are MNHEY and SVGEGT.

This chain joins TRBV5-5 and TRBJ1-1, with a tentative D call TRBD1 (6 bases). This CDR3 comprises 11 residues. Germline lookup yields CDR1 SGHKS and CDR2 YYEKEE (reference sequence). The V gene lost 3 bases and the J gene lost 12 bases, with 12 bases spanning the gap. The CDR3 DNA reads as TGTGCCAGCAGCTCCCAGGGGATGTCTTTCTTT. This gives the protein CASSSQGMSFF.

This clonotype occurred a few times. The chain employs TRBV30 and TRBJ2-7; TRBD1 is a possible D gene (6 bases). CDR1 is GTSNPN and CDR2 is SVGIG in the germline V gene (reference sequence). Between the trimmed V and J ends, which lost 3 bases and 3 bases, there was a span of 15 bases. This CDR3 is 14 amino acids long. The DNA of the CDR3 is TGTGCCTGGAGGGGGCCAGGGGCGAACTACGAGCAGTACTTC. Translating gives CAWRGPGANYEQYF.

The chain has TRBV20-1 and TRBJ1-2; D gene ambiguous. This CDR3 has 14 amino acids. CDR1 DFQATT and CDR2 SNEGSKA come from the germline V gene (reference sequence). V was clipped by 1 base and J by 3 bases, with 12 bases between them. The CDR3 DNA reads TGCAGTGCTAGAGTCCGTAGAGGATACTATGGCTACACCTTC. Encoded protein: CSARVRRGYYGYTF.

V usage is TRBV5-1 and J usage is TRBJ1-4; D not certain. V was clipped by 2 bases and J by 0 bases, with 8 bases between them. The CDR3 has 15 residues. Germline loops: CDR1 SGHRS, CDR2 YFSETQ. The CDR3 protein is CASSFREATNEKLFF. CDR3 bases: TGCGCCAGCAGCTTTAGGGAAGCAACTAATGAAAAACTGTTTTTT.

This clonotype was seen repeatedly, ten times or more. The chain couples TRBV7-2 to TRBJ2-7; 10 bases agree with TRBD2. The CDR3 totals 13 residues. Trimming at V came to 5 bases and at J to 6 bases, leaving 4 bases not matched to a gene. Germline assignment: CDR1 SGHTA and CDR2 FQGNSA. CDR3 protein: CASSNSGGFEQYF. The CDR3, as DNA: TGTGCCAGCAGCAATAGCGGGGGGTTCGAGCAGTACTTC.

J is TRBJ2-1 and V is TRBV6-5; TRBD2 aligns across 9 bases. This CDR3 contains 17 residues. V shed 0 bases and J 7 bases; nucleotides not matched to a gene: 10. Germline CDR1 reads MNHEY; CDR2 reads SVGAGI. CDR3 nucleotide sequence: TGTGCCAGCAGTTACTCTCGGGGTAGCGGGAGCTTAAATGAGCAGTTCTTC. Translated, it gives CASSYSRGSGSLNEQFF.

This sequence joins TRBV20-1 and TRBJ1-4, with no clear D. Germline assignment: CDR1 DFQATT and CDR2 SNEGSKA (reference sequence). CDR3 size: 13 residues. V dropped 2 bases and J dropped 0 bases, with 4 bases sitting between them. CDR3 in amino acids: CSARFATNEKLFF. The CDR3 DNA is TGCAGTGCTAGATTTGCAACTAATGAAAAACTGTTTTTT.

The chain uses TRBV7-8 and TRBJ2-6; D may be TRBD2 (6 bases). V was pared by 2 bases and J by 3 bases, with 11 bases between. The CDR3 extends over 16 amino acids. Germline CDR1 and CDR2: SGHVS and FQNEAQ. DNA of the CDR3: TGTGCCAGCAGCTTATTTGTGGGAGGTGGGGCCAACGTCCTGACTTTC. Translating it yields CASSLFVGGGANVLTF.

The chain recombines TRBV30 with TRBJ1-2; D is perhaps TRBD1 (5 bases). The CDR3 consists of 11 residues. Trimming stripped 2 bases from V and 7 bases from J, with 8 bases between. Germline CDR1 is GTSNPN and CDR2 is SVGIG (reference sequence). The CDR3 spells CAWSLGPGYTF. DNA of the CDR3: TGTGCCTGGAGTTTGGGGCCTGGCTACACCTTC. Supplemented by reference TRBV30 and TRBJ1-2, the full variable domain reads SQTIHQWPATLVQPVGSPLSLECTVEGTSNPNLYWYRQAAGRGLQLLFYSVGIGQISSEVPQNLSASRPQDRQFILSSKKLLLSDSGFYLCAWSLGPGYTFGSGTRLTVV.

The chain is built from TRBV25-1 and TRBJ2-5; 15 bases are a match to TRBD2. Looked up from germline, CDR1 is MGHDK and CDR2 is SYGVNS. This CDR3 has 17 amino acids. Trimming removed 4 bases from V and 6 bases from J; junction bases left unmatched: 9. The CDR3 reads CASSVTGTSGRSKTQYF. The CDR3 DNA is TGTGCCAGCAGTGTCACCGGGACTAGCGGGAGGAGTAAGACCCAGTACTTC. Looking up the rest from reference TRBV25-1 and TRBJ2-5 gives the full variable domain: EADIYQTPRYLVIGTGKKITLECSQTMGHDKMYWYQQDPGMELHLIHYSYGVNSTEKGDLSSESTVSRIRTEHFPLTLESARPSHTSQYLCASSVTGTSGRSKTQYFGPGTRLLVL.

V gene TRBV5-1 combines with J gene TRBJ2-5, with TRBD2 identical over 13 bases. Germline assignment: CDR1 SGHRS and CDR2 YFSETQ. The CDR3 spans 16 residues. V lost 4 bases to trimming and J lost 1 base; unmatched junction nucleotides: 4. The CDR3 sequence is CASSPGTSGVQETQYF. The CDR3 coding sequence is TGCGCCAGCAGCCCAGGGACTAGCGGGGTCCAAGAGACCCAGTACTTC.

This clonotype was counted at least ten times. This chain connects TRBV7-2 to TRBJ2-7, with unresolved D. The CDR3 loop spans 14 amino acids. Germline assignment: CDR1 SGHTA and CDR2 FQGNSA. Trimming left V 2 bases short and J 0 bases short, with 8 bases between. The CDR3 DNA reads as TGTGCCAGCAGCTTATTGTTGAACTCCTACGAGCAGTACTTC. This sequence encodes CASSLLLNSYEQYF.

CDR3 in amino acids: CAWRFVYGYTF. CDR3 coding DNA: TGTGCCTGGAGGTTTGTCTATGGCTACACCTTC. The rearrangement uses TRBV30 and TRBJ1-2; D remains ambiguous. Germline V gene sequence: CDR1 GTSNPN, CDR2 SVGIG (reference sequence). V was pared by 3 bases and J by 4 bases, with 6 bases between. This CDR3 spans 11 amino acids. Full variable domain (remainder filled in from reference TRBV30 and TRBJ1-2): SQTIHQWPATLVQPVGSPLSLECTVEGTSNPNLYWYRQAAGRGLQLLFYSVGIGQISSEVPQNLSASRPQDRQFILSSKKLLLSDSGFYLCAWRFVYGYTFGSGTRLTVV.

This clonotype was seen a handful of times. The chain carries TRBV4-1 and TRBJ2-3, with 10 bases matching TRBD2. Germline CDR1 MGHRA, CDR2 YSYEKL. The CDR3 runs 18 residues. The V and J ends lost 4 bases and 6 bases, in that order; junction bases with no gene match: 16. Written as DNA, the CDR3 is TGCGCCAGCAGCCGATACGGGACTAGCGTAGGTAGTTTTGATACGCAGTATTTT. Residues: CASSRYGTSVGSFDTQYF.

The chain combines TRBV5-6 with TRBJ2-2; no reliable D call. This CDR3 comprises 16 residues. Looked up from germline, CDR1 is SGHDT and CDR2 is YYEEEE. V gave up 4 bases and J gave up 6 bases, with 19 bases separating them. CDR3 residues: CASSPMGWLSSGELFF. CDR3 coding DNA: TGTGCCAGCAGCCCAATGGGGTGGCTGTCGTCCGGGGAGCTGTTTTTT. The variable domain in full, with the rest retrieved from reference TRBV5-6 and TRBJ2-2, is DAGVTQSPTHLIKTRGQQVTLRCSPKSGHDTVSWYQQALGQGPQFIFQYYEEEERQRGNFPDRFSGHQFPNYSSELNVNALLLGDSALYLCASSPMGWLSSGELFFGEGSRLTVL.

The chain joins TRBV5-1 to TRBJ1-2; tentatively, D is TRBD1 (5 bases). Germline lookup yields CDR1 SGHRS and CDR2 YFSETQ. The CDR3 runs to 13 residues. The V and J ends lost 5 bases and 8 bases respectively, with 16 bases between them. CDR3: CASSLSREGGYTF. For the CDR3, the DNA is TGCGCCAGCAGTTTGAGCAGGGAAGGCGGCTACACCTTC.

This chain links TRBV20-1 with TRBJ2-4; the D is unclear. This CDR3 spans 13 amino acids. In germline, CDR1 is DFQATT, CDR2 SNEGSKA (reference sequence). V lost 0 bases and J 8 bases, leaving 11 bases between the germline ends. The CDR3 is CSAREIQADIQYF. The CDR3 DNA sequence: TGCAGTGCTAGAGAAATCCAGGCGGACATTCAGTACTTC.

V usage is TRBV4-3 and J usage is TRBJ1-6; 8 bases line up with TRBD1. CDR1 LGHNA and CDR2 YSLEER come from the germline V gene. CDR3 length equals 16 residues. Unmatched junction bases numbered 4, after V lost 1 base and J lost 5 bases. In DNA form, the CDR3 reads TGCGCCAGCAGCCAAGCACCGACAGGGGATAATTCACCCCTCCACTTT. It is translated as CASSQAPTGDNSPLHF.

This clonotype was counted a few times. This chain joins TRBV15 and TRBJ2-3, with TRBD2 matching 8 bases. V lost 1 base and J lost 4; bases outside the gene matches: 7. The germline V gene encodes CDR1 LNHNV and CDR2 YYDKDF (reference sequence). The CDR3 totals 16 residues. CDR3 sequence reads: CATSRARGLAADTQYF. CDR3 sequence (DNA): TGTGCCACCAGCAGAGCCCGAGGACTAGCTGCAGATACGCAGTATTTT. Full variable domain (rest looked up from reference TRBV15 and TRBJ2-3): DAMVIQNPRYQVTQFGKPVTLSCSQTLNHNVMYWYQQKSSQAPKLLFHYYDKDFNNEADTPDNFQSRRPNTSFCFLDIRSPGLGDTAMYLCATSRARGLAADTQYFGPGTRLTVL.